The 26 T cell receptor beta chains below come from one sample, sequenced in a study of blood T cells in healthy people across ages. A second PCR, run for about 6 to 11 cycles, used a sample-barcoded 5' primer plus a J-beta primer mix. Using its own MiXCR run on the 5' RACE reads, TCRdb lists one record per CDR3 protein. The sample comprises about 1.5 million distinct CDR3 sequences, 35% to 45% of which are singletons, and roughly 3.7% rests with the top ten. Specimen: blood. The receptors were sampled from a woman aged 18-29 years in good health.

The table lists this clonotype with a few counts. The CDR3 region is CASSLWVPGGQPQHF. The CDR3, as DNA: TGTGCCAGCAGTTTATGGGTTCCAGGGGGTCAGCCCCAGCATTTT. The genes are TRBV12-3 or TRBV12-4 and TRBJ1-5; TRBD1 aligns across 7 bases. This CDR3 region has 15 residues. Germline trimming cut 2 bases from V and 6 bases from J; bases unmatched to any gene: 7.

The J gene is TRBJ1-5, the V gene TRBV30, with D perhaps TRBD1 (5 bases). This CDR3 contains 14 residues. Germline loops: CDR1 GTSNPN, CDR2 SVGIG (reference sequence). V was clipped by 4 bases and J by 3 bases, with 13 bases between them. The CDR3 sequence: CAWTPAGTNQPQHF. In nucleotides, the CDR3 is TGTGCCTGGACCCCAGCAGGGACCAATCAGCCCCAGCATTTT.

Concerning this clonotype: At one boundary the junction diverges from the germline segment, which might be a read error. The chain uses TRBV7-2 and TRBJ2-4; TRBD2 agrees at 11 bases. Germline-derived CDR1 and CDR2 are SGHTA and FQGNSA. CDR3 length: 15 residues. CDR3 coding DNA: TGTGCCAACAGCTTCGCAACTAGCGGGAGAGATGAGCAGTACTTC. Residues: CANSFATSGRDEQYF.

The chain is built from TRBV27 and TRBJ2-1; TRBD2 matches at 9 bases. Germline CDR1 MNHEY, CDR2 SMNVEV (reference sequence). The CDR3 contains 16 residues. Germline trimming cut 2 bases from V and 4 bases from J; bases unmatched to any gene: 6. The CDR3 nucleotides are TGTGCCAGCAGTTTAGGGTCTAGCGGGATTTACAATGAGCAGTTCTTC. Residues: CASSLGSSGIYNEQFF.

The gene calls are TRBV10-3 and TRBJ1-5; D is possibly TRBD1 (6 bases). The CDR3 runs to 16 residues. Trimming cost V 0 bases and J 7 bases, with 16 bases left between them. Germline V gene sequence: CDR1 ENHRY, CDR2 SYGVKD. The CDR3 nucleotides are TGTGCCATCAGTGAGTCGGGGGTACAGGGAGAACAGCCCCAGCATTTT. Protein product: CAISESGVQGEQPQHF.

This clonotype was counted only a few times. The CDR3 sequence is CASSWARGPYNEQYF. CDR3 in DNA: TGTGCCAGCAGCTGGGCAAGGGGTCCGTACAATGAGCAGTACTTC. The chain carries TRBV11-2 and TRBJ2-7, with D tentatively TRBD1 (5 bases). The CDR3 extends over 15 amino acids. V was shortened by 4 bases and J by 7 bases, with 20 bases between the two germline ends. The germline gives CDR1 SGHAT, CDR2 FQNNGV.

V and J are TRBV11-2 and TRBJ1-2; 8 bases are shared with TRBD1. This CDR3 region has 16 residues. Germline V gene lookup returns CDR1 SGHAT and CDR2 FQNNGV. The V and J ends lost 2 bases and 4 bases, in that order; junction bases with no gene match: 9. As DNA, the CDR3 is TGTGCCAGCAGCTTATCGGCCGGGACAGGAGTCTATGGCTACACCTTC. It yields the protein CASSLSAGTGVYGYTF.

This chain joins TRBV6-6 and TRBJ1-2, with D possibly matching TRBD1 (6 bases). Trimming removed 0 bases at V and 5 bases at J, with 13 bases between. Germline V gives CDR1 MNHNY, CDR2 SVGAGI (reference sequence). The CDR3 totals 15 residues. The CDR3 region is CASSYSTQGRYGYTF. The CDR3 DNA reads TGTGCCAGCAGTTACTCGACCCAGGGGCGTTATGGCTACACCTTC.

The genes are TRBV20-1 and TRBJ2-1; TRBD1 matches 8 bases. The germline V gene has CDR1 DFQATT and CDR2 SNEGSKA (reference sequence). The J segment lost 2 bases and the V segment lost 2 bases, leaving 8 bases of the junction unmatched. CDR3 length equals 16 residues. The CDR3 nucleotides read TGCAGTGCTAGACGAGATATGGGACAGGCCTACAATGAGCAGTTCTTC. It is translated as CSARRDMGQAYNEQFF.

This clonotype has more than one count but fewer than ten. The CDR3 nucleotides read TGTGCCAGCAGCCAACTATCAGCGGGAGAGAATGAGCAGTACTTC. Amino acids: CASSQLSAGENEQYF. V usage is TRBV4-2 and J usage is TRBJ2-5; 8 nucleotides match TRBD2. V was clipped by 2 bases and J by 11 bases; unmatched bases: 13. The CDR3 loop spans 15 amino acids. The germline V gene has CDR1 LGHNA and CDR2 YNFKEQ.

The gene calls are TRBV5-1 and TRBJ1-3; the D is unclear. V lost 0 bases and J 0 bases, leaving 7 bases between the germline ends. The CDR3 has 15 amino acids. Per the germline V gene, CDR1 is SGHRS and CDR2 is YFSETQ. The CDR3 DNA is TGCGCCAGCAGCTTGGGTAACCCCTCTGGAAACACCATATATTTT. Amino acids: CASSLGNPSGNTIYF.

This chain uses TRBV7-9 with TRBJ2-5; TRBD1 agrees at 9 bases. J gave up 3 bases and V 1 base, and 18 bases lay outside the gene matches. This CDR3 is 20 amino acids long. Germline V gene sequence: CDR1 SEHNR, CDR2 FQNEAQ (reference sequence). CDR3 residues: CASSLVTGWGTGIQEETQYF. The DNA for the CDR3 is TGTGCCAGCAGCTTAGTAACGGGGTGGGGGACAGGGATCCAAGAAGAGACCCAGTACTTC.

The chain has TRBV7-2 and TRBJ2-1; D gene unclear. The germline V gene has CDR1 SGHTA and CDR2 FQGNSA. V lost 2 bases and J lost 5, with 7 bases in between. The CDR3 is made up of 13 amino acids. The CDR3 DNA sequence: TGTGCCAGCAGCTTAAATAGTAACAATGAGCAGTTCTTC. Its translation: CASSLNSNNEQFF.

This chain joins TRBV21-1 and TRBJ1-1. TRBV21-1 is shown as a pseudogene. This CDR3 comprises 17 residues. CDR3 amino acids: CASSPFQKLGLNTEAFF. The CDR3 DNA follows: TGTGCCAGCAGCCCGTTCCAAAAGTTAGGGCTGAACACTGAAGCTTTCTTT.

This chain's CDR3 is CASSSVSPGMETQYF. CDR3 sequence (DNA): TGTGCCAGCAGTTCTGTGAGTCCCGGGATGGAGACCCAGTACTTC. This chain joins TRBV6-5 and TRBJ2-5; D may be TRBD2 (5 bases). The CDR3 covers 15 residues. Germline CDR1 and CDR2: MNHEY and SVGAGI. V was trimmed by 4 bases and J by 5 bases, leaving 17 bases between them.

This clonotype was seen many times. V is TRBV27 and J is TRBJ1-6; no definite D call. This CDR3 is built from 12 residues. Germline CDR1 reads MNHEY; CDR2 reads SMNVEV (reference sequence). The V and J ends lost 2 bases and 13 bases respectively, with 9 bases between them. The CDR3 nucleotides read TGTGCCAGCAGTTTAGAACGATCGCCCCTCCACTTT. Amino acids: CASSLERSPLHF.

V gene TRBV7-2 combines with J gene TRBJ2-3; 8 nucleotides line up with TRBD1. Germline V gene sequence: CDR1 SGHTA, CDR2 FQGNSA. The CDR3 sequence is 18 residues long. The V segment lost 2 bases and the J segment 0 bases; nucleotides outside the gene matches: 10. CDR3 sequence: CASSLKTGVFLSTDTQYF. For the CDR3, the DNA is TGTGCCAGCAGCTTAAAGACAGGGGTGTTTTTGAGCACAGATACGCAGTATTTT. Complete variable domain (other parts from reference TRBV7-2 and TRBJ2-3): GAGVSQSPSNKVTEKGKDVELRCDPISGHTALYWYRQSLGQGLEFLIYFQGNSAPDKSGLPSDRFSAERTGGSVSTLTIQRTQQEDSAVYLCASSLKTGVFLSTDTQYFGPGTRLTVL.

This clonotype was detected a few times. The chain employs TRBV29-1 and TRBJ1-2; D not resolved. The CDR3 loop spans 13 amino acids. Germline CDR1 and CDR2: SQVTM and ANQGSEA. The V end was cut by 4 bases, the J end by 4 bases, with 13 bases between. The DNA of the CDR3 is TGCAGCGTTGTCGTGACGGAGTTCTATGGCTACACCTTC. This translates into CSVVVTEFYGYTF. Combining the CDR3 with reference TRBV29-1 and TRBJ1-2 gives the whole variable domain SAVISQKPSRDICQRGTSLTIQCQVDSQVTMMFWYRQQPGQSLTLIATANQGSEATYESGFVIDKFPISRPNLTFSTLTVSNMSPEDSSIYLCSVVVTEFYGYTFGSGTRLTVV.

The CDR3 DNA reads TGTGCCAGCAGCAAATTAGGGGGAACAGGGAGCAATCAGCCCCAGCATTTT. Translation gives CASSKLGGTGSNQPQHF. This chain uses TRBV21-1 with TRBJ1-5; the table's D call, TRBD1, was not checked against the DNA. TRBV21-1 is noted as a pseudogene. The CDR3 has 17 residues.

This clonotype was observed a few times. V and J are TRBV6-2 or TRBV6-3 and TRBJ2-1; D remains ambiguous. This CDR3 contains 14 residues. The germline CDR1 and CDR2 sequences are MNHEY and SVGEGT. V gave up 0 bases and J gave up 10 bases, with 13 bases separating them. The CDR3 loop reads CASSYSRTVREQFF. The CDR3 nucleotides are TGTGCCAGCAGTTACTCGCGTACGGTCCGAGAGCAGTTCTTC.

This clonotype was seen just once. V and J are TRBV29-1 and TRBJ2-5, with TRBD2 as a possible D gene (5 bases). TRBJ2-7 matches the DNA end more closely, so the J call is doubtful. The CDR3 runs 13 residues. Per the germline V gene, CDR1 is SQVTM and CDR2 is ANQGSEA. This CDR3 is CSVDGHSEDEQYF. The DNA for the CDR3 is TGCAGCGTTGACGGTCATTCGGAGGACGAGCAGTACTTC.

This clonotype was recorded a few times. CDR3 sequence: CASSDPGLGLYEQFF. CDR3 coding DNA: TGCGCCAGCAGCGACCCGGGACTAGGCCTTTATGAGCAGTTCTTC. The chain joins TRBV4-1 to TRBJ2-1; TRBD2 matches at 8 bases. Germline V gene data show CDR1 as MGHRA and CDR2 as YSYEKL. J lost 8 bases, V lost 5 bases, and 11 bases had no gene match. The CDR3 spans 15 residues.

As concerns this clonotype: A read error may be the cause here, since a much bigger clone is one base away. The CDR3 loop reads CASRQGFLRDEQFF. CDR3 coding DNA: TGTGCCAGCCGCCAAGGTTTTCTCCGCGATGAGCAGTTCTTC. The chain is built from TRBV25-1 and TRBJ2-1; no definite D call. V was shortened by 8 bases and J by 8 bases, with 19 bases between the two germline ends. This CDR3 comprises 14 residues. Germline V gene data show CDR1 as MGHDK and CDR2 as SYGVNS.

The gene calls are TRBV7-2 and TRBJ2-1; 7 bases are shared with TRBD2. In germline, CDR1 is SGHTA, CDR2 FQGNSA. The CDR3 is 17 residues long. The J segment lost 5 bases and the V segment lost 5 bases, leaving 15 bases of the junction unmatched. In nucleotides, the CDR3 is TGTGCCAGCAGCCCCCAGACTGGCGGGGGTACCGACAATGAGCAGTTCTTC. Encoded protein: CASSPQTGGGTDNEQFF.

This chain uses TRBV6-2 or TRBV6-3 with TRBJ2-7; 11 bases are a match to TRBD2. The CDR3 is 15 residues long. Germline CDR1 and CDR2: MNHEY and SVGEGT. Trimming cost V 5 bases and J 7 bases; bases outside gene matches: 10. The CDR3, as DNA: TGTGCCAGCAGTAATCTAGCGGGAGGTTACAATGAGCAGTACTTC. Protein product: CASSNLAGGYNEQYF.

The rearrangement uses TRBV10-3 and TRBJ2-5; 7 bases fit TRBD1. CDR1 and CDR2 from the germline V gene are ENHRY and SYGVKD. The CDR3 is made up of 12 amino acids. V was clipped by 10 bases and J by 3 bases; unmatched bases: 5. Written as DNA, the CDR3 is TGTGCCACCAAAGACAGGGAAGAGACCCAGTACTTC. It encodes CATKDREETQYF.